The 24 T cell receptor beta chains presented below share a single source sample, sequenced in a study of blood T cell repertoires in COVID-19. Sequencing was performed with immunoSEQ multiplex PCR; in TCRdb, only in-frame clones are kept and a portion is missing. The sample carries 85,000 to 100,000 clones, about nine tenths recorded once. Material: peripheral blood. These receptors all come from a man in his sixties with acute or convalescent COVID-19.

The rearrangement links TRBV5-1 to TRBJ1-4, with D unclear. The germline V and J ends were trimmed by 4 bases and 0 bases, with 10 bases remaining between them. The CDR3 is 15 amino acids. Germline V gives CDR1 SGHRS, CDR2 YFSETQ. The CDR3 region has the DNA TGCGCCAGCAGCCGCCAGACTGCAACTAATGAAAAACTGTTTTTT. The encoded protein is CASSRQTATNEKLFF.

V gene TRBV10-2 combines with J gene TRBJ2-7; D may be TRBD2 (6 bases). V lost 4 bases and J lost 3, with 13 bases in between. CDR3 length: 14 amino acids. The germline gives CDR1 WSHSY, CDR2 SAAADI. Here the CDR3 reads CASSAGRGFYEQYF. The CDR3 DNA sequence: TGCGCCAGCAGTGCGGGACGGGGGTTCTACGAGCAGTACTTC.

The V call is TRBV18, the J call TRBJ1-1; D may be TRBD1 (6 bases). Germline lookup yields CDR1 KGHSH and CDR2 LQKENI. V lost 5 bases and J 4 bases, leaving 14 bases between the germline ends. The CDR3 is 14 amino acids. CDR3 in DNA: TGTGCCAGCTCATCAAAGAGGGGGACCACTGAAGCTTTCTTT. It translates to CASSSKRGTTEAFF.

The chain recombines TRBV18 with TRBJ1-2; 10 nucleotides agree with TRBD1. CDR3 length equals 14 residues. Germline CDR1 is KGHSH and CDR2 is LQKENI. V dropped 6 bases and J dropped 8; count of bases not matched to a gene: 9. CDR3 nucleotides: TGTGCCAGCTCCGAAGCCGGGACAGGGGCAGGCTACACCTTC. Amino acid sequence: CASSEAGTGAGYTF.

This clone was seen only a few times. The CDR3 coding sequence is TGTGCCAGCTCCCTCTTGACTTCATTGGGGGAGCTGTTTTTT. Protein: CASSLLTSLGELFF. The rearrangement uses TRBV19 and TRBJ2-2; D uncertain. This CDR3 has 14 amino acids. CDR1 and CDR2 (germline): LNHDA, SQIVND (reference sequence). Trimming stripped 9 bases from V and 8 bases from J, with 19 bases between.

This chain connects TRBV2 to TRBJ1-1; TRBD1 matches at 9 bases. Germline V CDR1 and CDR2: SNHLY, FYNNEI. The CDR3 loop spans 17 amino acids. The ends lost 3 bases at V and 0 bases at J; junction bases unmatched: 8. This chain's CDR3 is CASSDGTGRVVNTEAFF. The CDR3 DNA reads TGTGCCAGCAGTGACGGGACAGGGAGGGTAGTGAACACTGAAGCTTTCTTT.

This chain joins TRBV27 and TRBJ2-2, with 15 bases that match TRBD2. V dropped 5 bases and J dropped 3; count of bases not matched to a gene: 7. CDR3 length equals 18 residues. Germline V gene sequence: CDR1 MNHEY, CDR2 SMNVEV (reference sequence). For the CDR3, the DNA is TGTGCCAGCAGTCCCTCCGGACTAGCGGGGGGGTACACCGGGGAGCTGTTTTTT. As protein: CASSPSGLAGGYTGELFF.

The rearrangement uses TRBV3-1 (or the pseudogene TRBV3-2) and TRBJ2-1, with D perhaps matching TRBD2 (5 bases). Germline V CDR1 and CDR2: LGHDT, YNNKEL (reference sequence). V was cut by 5 bases and J by 3 bases, with 17 bases left in between. The CDR3 is made up of 16 amino acids. CDR3 coding DNA: TGTGCCAGCAGCGCGCGGAGGTCCAGCCTCTACAATGAGCAGTTCTTC. It specifies CASSARRSSLYNEQFF.

The rearrangement links TRBV5-6 to TRBJ1-1; D not certain. CDR1 SGHDT and CDR2 YYEEEE come from the germline V gene. Trimming took off 1 base at V and 8 bases at J, with 6 bases between the two ends. CDR3 length equals 11 residues. CDR3 region: CASSLYSEAFF. The CDR3 DNA reads TGTGCCAGCAGCTTGTATTCGGAAGCTTTCTTT.

The genes are TRBV7-9 and TRBJ1-5; D call uncertain. The CDR3 loop spans 13 amino acids. The V end was cut by 2 bases, the J end by 3 bases, with 5 bases between. CDR1 is SEHNR and CDR2 is FQNEAQ in the germline V gene (reference sequence). The CDR3, as DNA: TGTGCCAGCAGCTTACGGGACAATCAGCCCCAGCATTTT. Translation: CASSLRDNQPQHF.

The chain is built from TRBV5-4 and TRBJ2-1; 8 bases align to TRBD2. V lost 5 bases and J lost 3; bases outside the gene matches: 1. Per the germline V gene, CDR1 is SGHNT and CDR2 is YYREEE (reference sequence). The CDR3 length is 13 residues. This chain's CDR3 is CASRREGYNEQFF. DNA for the CDR3: TGTGCCAGCAGACGGGAGGGCTACAATGAGCAGTTCTTC.

The chain links TRBV4-2 to TRBJ1-2; 10 bases are a match to TRBD1. This CDR3 has 14 amino acids. Germline-derived CDR1 and CDR2 are LGHNA and YNFKEQ. The ends lost 4 bases at V and 4 bases at J; junction bases unmatched: 3. CDR3 nucleotides: TGTGCCAGCAGCCCTGGACAGGGGGGCTATGGCTACACCTTC. As protein: CASSPGQGGYGYTF.

The genes are TRBV12-5 and TRBJ1-1; D gene uncertain. CDR3 length: 13 residues. Deletions cut 1 base from V and 5 bases from J, with 8 bases between. Looked up from germline, CDR1 is LGHNT and CDR2 is FRNRAP. CDR3 coding DNA: TGTGCTAGTGGTTTGGAACCCCAGACTGAAGCTTTCTTT. Translation gives CASGLEPQTEAFF.

This chain connects TRBV21-1 to TRBJ2-2; TRBD2, the table's D call, lacks a check against the DNA. TRBV21-1 is a pseudogene. The CDR3 covers 17 residues. The CDR3 spells CASSKVRGGANTGELFF. The CDR3 coding sequence is TGTGCCAGCAGCAAGGTACGCGGGGGGGCGAACACCGGGGAGCTGTTTTTT.

This sequence joins TRBV23-1 and TRBJ1-1; a weak D match, TRBD1 (5 bases). TRBV23-1 is known as an ORF, though its function is uncertain. The CDR3 sequence is 15 residues long. The germline V and J ends were trimmed by 2 bases and 4 bases, with 14 bases remaining between them. In nucleotides, the CDR3 is TGCGCCAGCAGTCAACAAAACAGGTCGGGCACTGAAGCTTTCTTT. This translates into CASSQQNRSGTEAFF.

As concerns this clone: Germline and junction disagree at one end, which may indicate a read error. The V and J genes are TRBV11-2 and TRBJ1-1; 8 nucleotides agree with TRBD1. CDR3 length: 15 residues. From germline, CDR1 is SGHAT and CDR2 FQNNGV. The CDR3: CASSVDRGMNTEAFF. Written as DNA, the CDR3 is TGTGCCAGCAGCGTAGACAGGGGAATGAACACTGAAGCTTTCTTT.

This sequence joins TRBV18 and TRBJ1-1; possible D gene TRBD1, 6 bases. V dropped 0 bases and J dropped 8 bases, with 22 bases sitting between them. The CDR3 is made up of 17 amino acids. CDR1 and CDR2 (germline): KGHSH, LQKENI. CDR3 coding DNA: TGTGCCAGCTCACCACCGAAACCCGGGACACGACCCCCCGAAGCTTTCTTT. Protein: CASSPPKPGTRPPEAFF.

The chain uses TRBV3-1 (or the pseudogene TRBV3-2) and TRBJ1-1; D is unresolved. The V gene lost 4 bases and the J gene lost 1 base, with 13 bases spanning the gap. Germline CDR1 and CDR2: LGHDT and YNNKEL (reference sequence). CDR3 size: 15 residues. The CDR3 sequence is CASSPYGRENTEAFF. The CDR3, as DNA: TGTGCCAGCAGCCCTTACGGTCGGGAGAACACTGAAGCTTTCTTT.

This clone was observed a handful of times. This chain uses TRBV30 with TRBJ1-5, with 7 bases that match TRBD1. Germline-derived CDR1 and CDR2 are GTSNPN and SVGIG (reference sequence). V trimming: 3 bases; J trimming: 11 bases; junction bases outside the gene matches: 13. The CDR3 is made up of 14 amino acids. CDR3 protein: CAWSSTGSGMAQHF. Here the CDR3 DNA reads TGTGCCTGGAGCTCGACAGGGTCAGGTATGGCCCAGCATTTT.

The rearrangement uses TRBV13 and TRBJ1-2; D is unclear. This CDR3 is 13 amino acids long. Per germline, CDR1 PRHDT and CDR2 FYEKMQ (reference sequence). The V gene lost 5 bases and the J gene lost 8 bases, with 15 bases spanning the gap. The CDR3 sequence is CASSGGRILGYTF. DNA of the CDR3: TGTGCCAGCAGCGGAGGTAGAATTTTAGGCTACACCTTC.

V gene TRBV27 combines with J gene TRBJ1-1; possible D gene TRBD1, 5 bases. V shed 3 bases and J shed 5 bases, with 13 bases lying between them. Germline CDR1 is MNHEY and CDR2 is SMNVEV (reference sequence). This CDR3 comprises 14 residues. The CDR3 protein is CASSLPGGGTEAFF. CDR3 DNA: TGTGCCAGCAGTTTGCCCGGGGGGGGGACTGAAGCTTTCTTT.

The rearrangement uses TRBV18 and TRBJ2-7, with D possibly TRBD1 on 6 matching bases. Per the germline V gene, CDR1 is KGHSH and CDR2 is LQKENI. The CDR3 has 14 amino acids. With 1 base removed from V and 2 bases from J, the gap between germline ends came to 9 bases. The CDR3 is CASSPRQGTYEQYV. CDR3 in DNA: TGTGCCAGCTCACCACGGCAGGGGACCTACGAGCAGTACGTC.

This rearrangement joins TRBV27 to TRBJ1-2; D not resolved. The germline CDR1 and CDR2 sequences are MNHEY and SMNVEV (reference sequence). The CDR3 runs to 13 residues. The V end was cut by 5 bases, the J end by 2 bases, with 9 bases between. The CDR3 bases are TGTGCCAGCAGTCTCGGGAGAAACTATGGCTACACCTTC. This translates into CASSLGRNYGYTF.

This clone appeared once. J is TRBJ2-2 and V is TRBV4-2; D may be TRBD2 (6 bases). This CDR3 spans 14 amino acids. The V end was cut by 3 bases, the J end by 7 bases, with 12 bases between. Germline CDR1 LGHNA, CDR2 YNFKEQ. This CDR3 reads CASSHGGTNGELFF. The CDR3 DNA is TGTGCCAGCAGCCACGGAGGGACGAACGGGGAGCTGTTTTTT.